Each of the 10 T cell receptor beta chains below was sequenced from the same sample in a study of T cell responses to AZD1222 COVID-19 vaccine. The protocol was immunoSEQ multiplex PCR, while the TCRdb copy is restricted to in-frame clones and leaves out a portion. Of tens of thousands of clones detected, around 89% appear once; the ten largest clones hold 30% to 35%. The sample was peripheral blood, taken on day 0 of AZD1222 vaccination. The receptors originated from an adult in good health.

The rearrangement links TRBV18 to TRBJ2-3; D possibly uses TRBD1 or TRBD2 (5 bases each). This CDR3 is built from 13 residues. Per germline, CDR1 KGHSH and CDR2 LQKENI. V was shortened by 4 bases and J by 0 bases, with 5 bases between the two germline ends. The DNA for the CDR3 is TGTGCCAGCTCACGGGGGAGCACAGATACGCAGTATTTT. Translated, it gives CASSRGSTDTQYF.

This chain uses TRBV4-1 with TRBJ1-5; D remains ambiguous. The CDR3 is made up of 14 amino acids. V gave up 4 bases and J gave up 4 bases, with 11 bases separating them. Germline-derived CDR1 and CDR2 are MGHRA and YSYEKL. CDR3 amino acids: CASSPILGNQPQHF. As DNA, the CDR3 is TGCGCCAGCAGCCCTATTCTGGGGAATCAGCCCCAGCATTTT.

This clone appeared a few times. The chain recombines TRBV2 with TRBJ2-1; TRBD2 matches 10 bases. Per germline, CDR1 SNHLY and CDR2 FYNNEI. The CDR3 consists of 18 residues. V lost 5 bases to trimming and J lost 5 bases; unmatched junction nucleotides: 15. For the CDR3, the DNA is TGTGCCAGCAGTTCATGGCTAGCGGGAGAGGTAGGGGACAATGAGCAGTTCTTC. Encoded protein: CASSSWLAGEVGDNEQFF.

V and J are TRBV11-2 and TRBJ2-5; 8 nucleotides agree with TRBD2. Germline lookup yields CDR1 SGHAT and CDR2 FQNNGV. The length of the CDR3 is 17 residues. V shed 4 bases and J 0 bases; nucleotides not matched to a gene: 10. The CDR3 is CASSSGLAYSYQETQYF. CDR3 in DNA: TGTGCCAGCAGCTCTGGACTAGCCTACTCCTACCAAGAGACCCAGTACTTC.

J is TRBJ1-5 and V is TRBV5-4; D is undetermined. CDR1 is SGHNT and CDR2 is YYREEE in the germline V gene (reference sequence). V shed 2 bases and J shed 7 bases, with 7 bases lying between them. The CDR3 is made up of 12 amino acids. Here the CDR3 reads CASSLLRQPQHF. The CDR3 nucleotides read TGTGCCAGCAGCTTACTGAGGCAGCCCCAGCATTTT.

This clone is a singleton in its sample. This chain uses TRBV5-1 with TRBJ1-1; D not resolved. Germline loops: CDR1 SGHRS, CDR2 YFSETQ. The V end was cut by 4 bases, the J end by 3 bases, with 16 bases between. This CDR3 contains 15 residues. DNA of the CDR3: TGCGCCAGCAGCCCGAGGACGGCTGGGCACACTGAAGCTTTCTTT. Translating gives CASSPRTAGHTEAFF.

The rearrangement links TRBV7-8 to TRBJ1-2; D possibly corresponds to TRBD1 (6 bases). The germline gives CDR1 SGHVS, CDR2 FQNEAQ. This CDR3 is built from 16 residues. Trimming pared 1 base from V and 8 bases from J, leaving 20 bases between. The CDR3 loop reads CASSLEGGAPSLGYTF. In DNA, the CDR3 is TGTGCCAGCAGCTTAGAAGGGGGGGCTCCCTCGCTAGGCTACACCTTC.

This clone was counted a single time. This chain links TRBV5-6 with TRBJ2-1; 7 nucleotides agree with TRBD2. After removal of 5 bases from V and 2 bases from J, the junction contained 4 bases not matched to a gene. CDR3 length: 14 residues. The germline gives CDR1 SGHDT, CDR2 YYEEEE. CDR3 nucleotides: TGTGCCAGCAGGGGGCTAGCGGCCTACAATGAGCAGTTCTTC. Translating gives CASRGLAAYNEQFF.

The chain recombines TRBV5-1 with TRBJ1-1; the match to TRBD1 covers 10 bases. Germline V gene lookup returns CDR1 SGHRS and CDR2 YFSETQ. The V and J ends lost 0 bases and 3 bases, in that order; junction bases with no gene match: 5. The CDR3 is made up of 16 amino acids. The CDR3 DNA reads as TGCGCCAGCAGCTTGGGACATGGACAGGGGGACACTGAAGCTTTCTTT. Translating gives CASSLGHGQGDTEAFF.

The chain combines TRBV25-1 with TRBJ2-2; 9 nucleotides agree with TRBD2. The CDR3 is 15 residues long. Trimming at V came to 6 bases and at J to 6 bases, leaving 8 bases not matched to a gene. Germline loops: CDR1 MGHDK, CDR2 SYGVNS. The CDR3 loop is CASRSGTSFSGELFF. As DNA, the CDR3 is TGTGCCAGCAGATCCGGGACTAGCTTCTCCGGGGAGCTGTTTTTT.